This T cell receptor (beta chain) was recovered during a study of OX40 agonist ivuxolimab in advanced cancers. Some clones are missing from TCRdb's copy, which holds only in-frame ones; the method was immunoSEQ multiplex PCR. The sample holds roughly 17,000 clones, about 80% seen once. Anyone with autoimmune disease history or systemic immunosuppression was excluded. The table lists this clone with a few counts. The V end lost 3 bases, the J end lost 3 bases, and 18 bases lay between the germline ends. This CDR3 is built from 17 residues. The germline gives CDR1 SGHDN, CDR2 FVKESK. The sample here was CD4+ or CD8+ T cells sorted from blood, taken in a trial of the OX40 agonist ivuxolimab. J is TRBJ2-1 and V is TRBV14; the D gene is possibly TRBD1 (5 bases). The receptor's source is an adult with an advanced solid tumor such as melanoma, head and neck, liver or kidney cancer. CDR3 region: CASSHVQVTNDYNEQFF. In DNA, the CDR3 is TGTGCCAGCAGCCATGTACAGGTTACGAACGACTACAATGAGCAGTTCTTC. Together with reference TRBV14 and TRBJ2-1, the CDR3 gives the full variable domain: EAGVTQFPSHSVIEKGQTVTLRCDPISGHDNLYWYRRVMGKEIKFLLHFVKESKQDESGMPNNRFLAERTGGTYSTLKVQPAELEDSGVYFCASSHVQVTNDYNEQFFGPGTRLTVL.